The 5 T cell receptor beta chains below come from one sample, sequenced in a study of response to subunit inactivated influenza vaccine. TCRdb analysed the RT-PCR reads with MiXCR anew, one entry per CDR3 protein. Among over 150,000 distinct CDR3 sequences, over 13% were seen once, and the ten largest hold about a quarter. Here the sequenced sample was CD8+ T cells sorted from PBMCs, taken 4 to 6 days after vaccination. The receptor set was obtained from a man aged 45-65 years who received an inactivated influenza vaccine.

The chain has TRBV20-1 and TRBJ2-3, with 13 bases aligning to TRBD2. Per the germline V gene, CDR1 is DFQATT and CDR2 is SNEGSKA (reference sequence). V lost 2 bases to trimming and J lost 1 base; unmatched junction nucleotides: 15. This CDR3 contains 20 residues. CDR3 coding DNA: TGCAGTGCTAGACTCCCCCTAGGGACTAGCGGGATAAAGGGCACAGATACGCAGTATTTT. Its translation is CSARLPLGTSGIKGTDTQYF.

This clonotype was recorded once. A read error is likely, as this CDR3 ends without the conserved phenylalanine or tryptophan. The V call is TRBV5-8, the J call TRBJ2-3, with a possible D match to TRBD1 (6 bases). V was cut by 3 bases and J by 1 base, with 12 bases left in between. The CDR3 loop spans 15 amino acids. Germline loops: CDR1 SGHTS, CDR2 YDEGEE. CDR3 nucleotide sequence: TGTGCCAGCAGCTGGGGGCTTCTCGGCACAGATACGCAGTATTTA. This translates into CASSWGLLGTDTQYL.

This clonotype has more than one count but fewer than ten. The chain combines TRBV7-9 with TRBJ2-7; the match to TRBD1 covers 8 bases. Germline V gives CDR1 SEHNR, CDR2 FQNEAQ (reference sequence). V shed 9 bases and J 1 base; nucleotides not matched to a gene: 5. This CDR3 spans 13 amino acids. CDR3 sequence reads: CASAGGRSYEQYF. CDR3 DNA: TGTGCCAGTGCAGGGGGCAGATCCTACGAGCAGTACTTC.

This sequence joins TRBV7-9 and TRBJ1-2, with D perhaps TRBD1 (5 bases). The germline V gene encodes CDR1 SEHNR and CDR2 FQNEAQ (reference sequence). V was cut by 1 base and J by 2 bases, with 17 bases left in between. The CDR3 length is 17 residues. CDR3 DNA sequence: TGTGCCAGCAGCTTAGGAGAAATGGGGGGACTCAACTATGGCTACACCTTC. It yields the protein CASSLGEMGGLNYGYTF. Filled out from reference TRBV7-9 and TRBJ1-2, the complete variable domain reads DTGVSQNPRHKITKRGQNVTFRCDPISEHNRLYWYRQTLGQGPEFLTYFQNEAQLEKSRLLSDRFSAERPKGSFSTLEIQRTEQGDSAMYLCASSLGEMGGLNYGYTFGSGTRLTVV.

The chain uses TRBV27 and TRBJ2-5; perhaps TRBD2 as D (6 bases). The CDR3 length is 14 residues. Trimming stripped 6 bases from V and 6 bases from J, with 17 bases between. Germline V gene lookup returns CDR1 MNHEY and CDR2 SMNVEV (reference sequence). CDR3 in amino acids: CASRIGREEKTQYF. The CDR3 DNA follows: TGTGCCAGCAGAATCGGCAGGGAGGAAAAGACCCAGTACTTC.